This T cell receptor beta chain was obtained from a study of graft-versus-host responses after intestinal transplantation. Libraries were prepared by immunoSEQ multiplex PCR; TCRdb keeps only in-frame clonotypes and omits some of them. Here the sample spans roughly 110,000 clones, around 94% being singletons. Deletions cut 2 bases from V and 6 bases from J, with 13 bases between. Germline values: CDR1 MNHNS, CDR2 SASEGT. CDR3 length: 15 residues. In regard to this clone: Its antigen remains unidentified.

Sequenced here: unstimulated CD4+ T cells sorted from spleen or lymph node cells, sampled before transplant. The sequence came from a human donor who was the organ donor for an intestinal transplant. The V call is TRBV6-1, the J call TRBJ1-4; possibly TRBD1 for D (5 bases). The CDR3 is CASSETGTDDEKLFF. The CDR3 coding sequence is TGTGCCAGCAGTGAAACCGGGACGGACGATGAAAAACTGTTTTTT.